A single sample is the source of the 26 T cell receptor beta chains below, sequenced in a study of T-cell memory formation after mild COVID-19 (dated by TCRdb to about 2021). Library preparation employed 5' RACE. TCRdb lists the instrument as Illumina NovaSeq 6000. Starting from the raw public reads, TCRdb applied fastp trimming at Q25, assembled clones with MiXCR and retained in-frame beta chains. Here each entry gathers all rows of one CDR3 protein and keeps the most common genes and DNA. This sample holds 380,000 or so distinct CDR3 sequences; over 13% were observed only once. The ten largest clones capture 22% of the sample. Sequencing was carried out using PBMCs or a T cell subset sorted from them (not recorded which). The source of these receptors is a man between 18 and 35 years old who had mild COVID-19 (a few samples of this study predate the infection). The sample titles of this study are shuffled in the database, so cell type and time point are left out; the donor was told from shared clones.

This clonotype has ten or more counts. CDR3 region: CASSSPRLAGGSNEQFF. In DNA, the CDR3 is TGTGCCAGCAGTTCTCCCCGACTAGCGGGGGGGTCCAATGAGCAGTTCTTC. The chain has TRBV6-2 or TRBV6-3 and TRBJ2-1; TRBD2 aligns across 14 bases. The CDR3 extends over 17 amino acids. Germline V CDR1 and CDR2: MNHEY, SVGEGT. After removal of 4 bases from V and 6 bases from J, the junction contained 8 bases not matched to a gene.

The rearrangement uses TRBV7-8 and TRBJ2-7, with TRBD1 identical over 7 bases. Germline V gene data show CDR1 as SGHVS and CDR2 as FQNEAQ. The CDR3 has 12 amino acids. Trimming at V came to 6 bases and at J to 9 bases, leaving 8 bases not matched to a gene. The CDR3, as DNA: TGTGCCAGCAGAGAAAGGACAGGCCGGCAGTACTTC. It is translated as CASRERTGRQYF.

The chain recombines TRBV19 with TRBJ2-5; D unresolved. Germline values: CDR1 LNHDA, CDR2 SQIVND (reference sequence). Trimming cost V 4 bases and J 3 bases, with 9 bases left between them. The CDR3 runs 13 residues. Here the CDR3 DNA reads TGTGCCAGTAGTAACGTGGGGAAAGAGACCCAGTACTTC. Amino acids: CASSNVGKETQYF.

V and J are TRBV18 and TRBJ2-3; 10 positions match TRBD2. The CDR3 is made up of 15 amino acids. The germline gives CDR1 KGHSH, CDR2 LQKENI. Trimming removed 3 bases from V and 2 bases from J; junction bases left unmatched: 2. CDR3 in amino acids: CASSPTSGPTDTQYF. Here the CDR3 DNA reads TGTGCCAGCTCACCGACTAGCGGGCCCACAGATACGCAGTATTTT.

Many counts were recorded for this clonotype. The chain carries TRBV7-8 and TRBJ2-1; 16 bases map to TRBD2. Germline-derived CDR1 and CDR2 are SGHVS and FQNEAQ. Trimming took 4 bases from V and 8 from J; bases not matched to a gene: 11. The CDR3 extends over 18 amino acids. The CDR3 is CASSWGLAGGRLIDEQFF. CDR3 sequence (DNA): TGTGCCAGCAGCTGGGGACTAGCGGGGGGGCGGTTGATCGATGAGCAGTTCTTC.

The J gene is TRBJ2-1, the V gene TRBV20-1; 11 bases match TRBD2. Losses at the gene ends were 1 base for V and 6 bases for J; bases not matched to a gene: 8. Germline V lookup: CDR1 DFQATT, CDR2 SNEGSKA (reference sequence). This CDR3 contains 16 residues. The DNA of the CDR3 is TGCAGTGCTAGAGCGGTTGGACTAGCGGGCTTCAATGAGCAGTTCTTC. Protein sequence: CSARAVGLAGFNEQFF.

The chain links TRBV29-1 to TRBJ2-1; D may be TRBD2 (6 bases). Germline CDR1 reads SQVTM; CDR2 reads ANQGSEA. CDR3 size: 15 residues. The V end was cut by 8 bases, the J end by 15 bases, with 32 bases between. The CDR3 DNA follows: TGCAGCATTACTGTCTTGGGGGGTAACCTCCCTGGATCGTTCTTC. It encodes CSITVLGGNLPGSFF.

V gene TRBV4-3 combines with J gene TRBJ1-6; 8 bases are a match to TRBD1. This CDR3 comprises 15 residues. J gave up 8 bases and V 4 bases, and 7 bases lay outside the gene matches. Looked up from germline, CDR1 is LGHNA and CDR2 is YSLEER. The CDR3, as DNA: TGCGCCAGCAGCCTCGGGGGACAGGCCGATTCACCCCTCCACTTT. Protein: CASSLGGQADSPLHF.

The chain combines TRBV20-1 with TRBJ2-7; D may correspond to TRBD1 or TRBD2 (6 bases each). Germline assignment: CDR1 DFQATT and CDR2 SNEGSKA (reference sequence). Trimming removed 0 bases from V and 2 bases from J, with 11 bases in between. CDR3 length: 14 residues. The chain's CDR3 is CSARDPGATYEQYF. The CDR3, as DNA: TGCAGTGCTAGAGATCCGGGGGCAACCTACGAGCAGTACTTC.

This clonotype was counted at least ten times. The V gene is TRBV7-2, the J gene TRBJ2-4; possibly TRBD2 for D (6 bases). Trimming took 5 bases from V and 1 from J, leaving 12 bases between them. Per the germline V gene, CDR1 is SGHTA and CDR2 is FQGNSA. The CDR3 contains 15 residues. The CDR3 DNA reads TGTGCCAGCAGCGTCAGCGGAGGGGCCAAAAACATTCAGTACTTC. Translation gives CASSVSGGAKNIQYF.

The chain recombines TRBV4-1 with TRBJ2-7; no clear D gene. With 4 bases removed from V and 0 bases from J, the gap between germline ends came to 10 bases. The germline V gene encodes CDR1 MGHRA and CDR2 YSYEKL. There are 14 residues in the CDR3. The CDR3 reads CASSPRSSSYEQYF. CDR3 nucleotides: TGCGCCAGCAGCCCGCGGTCCAGCTCCTACGAGCAGTACTTC.

V usage is TRBV7-9 and J usage is TRBJ1-5; possible D gene TRBD1, 5 bases. The CDR3 sequence is 14 residues long. V lost 5 bases to trimming and J lost 7 bases, with 15 bases between them. Germline assignment: CDR1 SEHNR and CDR2 FQNEAQ (reference sequence). DNA for the CDR3: TGTGCCAGCAGCCAGACAGATTACGGGCAGCCCCAGCATTTT. It codes for CASSQTDYGQPQHF.

The chain carries TRBV11-2 and TRBJ1-2; 9 bases are shared with TRBD1. V dropped 0 bases and J dropped 4; count of bases not matched to a gene: 6. The CDR3 covers 16 residues. Germline V gene sequence: CDR1 SGHAT, CDR2 FQNNGV. This chain's CDR3 is CASSLDSGTGTYGYTF. CDR3 sequence (DNA): TGTGCCAGCAGCTTAGATTCGGGGACAGGGACCTATGGCTACACCTTC.

This clonotype appeared a single time. This rearrangement joins TRBV11-2 to TRBJ2-6; the match to TRBD1 covers 8 bases. CDR3 length: 16 amino acids. The V gene's germline CDR1 is SGHAT and CDR2 FQNNGV. V lost 2 bases and J lost 4; bases outside the gene matches: 4. DNA of the CDR3: TGTGCCAGCAGCTTACAGGGGGCGGCAGGGGCCAACGTCCTGACTTTC. This translates into CASSLQGAAGANVLTF.

The sample holds a few counts of this clonotype. The chain joins TRBV11-2 to TRBJ2-1; TRBD1 might be the D (5 bases). The CDR3 totals 15 residues. V lost 7 bases and J lost 8, with 21 bases in between. CDR1 SGHAT and CDR2 FQNNGV come from the germline V gene. CDR3 sequence reads: CASISAREYGDEQFF. CDR3 DNA: TGTGCCAGCATCTCCGCCAGGGAATATGGGGATGAGCAGTTCTTC. The full variable domain, its missing parts supplied by reference TRBV11-2 and TRBJ2-1, is EAGVAQSPRYKIIEKRQSVAFWCNPISGHATLYWYQQILGQGPKLLIQFQNNGVVDDSQLPKDRFSAERLKGVDSTLKIQPAKLEDSAVYLCASISAREYGDEQFFGPGTRLTVL.

The J gene is TRBJ2-5, the V gene TRBV6-5; D is perhaps TRBD1 (6 bases). The germline gives CDR1 MNHEY, CDR2 SVGAGI. The length of the CDR3 is 16 residues. The V and J ends lost 4 bases and 5 bases respectively, with 20 bases between them. The CDR3 region is CASSSAAGAGGETQYF. As DNA, the CDR3 is TGTGCCAGCAGTTCGGCGGCAGGGGCCGGAGGCGAGACCCAGTACTTC.

This clonotype was counted only a few times. V is TRBV4-2 and J is TRBJ1-6; D gene unclear. The V end lost 4 bases, the J end lost 6 bases, and 16 bases lay between the germline ends. This CDR3 region has 16 residues. From germline, CDR1 is LGHNA and CDR2 YNFKEQ. The CDR3 sequence is CASSPTERLGNSPLHF. Written as DNA, the CDR3 is TGTGCCAGCAGCCCAACGGAGAGGTTGGGTAATTCACCCCTCCACTTT.

This clonotype was recorded a few times. The gene calls are TRBV20-1 and TRBJ2-3, with TRBD2 matching over 7 bases. Looked up from germline, CDR1 is DFQATT and CDR2 is SNEGSKA (reference sequence). V lost 2 bases and J lost 4; bases outside the gene matches: 3. This CDR3 region has 13 residues. CDR3: CSARNLAADTQYF. CDR3 coding DNA: TGCAGTGCTAGAAATCTAGCGGCAGATACGCAGTATTTT.

This clonotype was seen more than once but under ten times. The chain employs TRBV7-2 and TRBJ1-5; the match to TRBD1 covers 10 bases. The V and J ends lost 3 bases and 9 bases, in that order; junction bases with no gene match: 2. CDR1 is SGHTA and CDR2 is FQGNSA in the germline V gene. This CDR3 comprises 13 residues. CDR3 sequence (DNA): TGTGCCAGCAGCTTGACAGGGGGCCCGCCCCAGCATTTT. It specifies CASSLTGGPPQHF.

This clonotype was found many times. V gene TRBV12-3 or TRBV12-4 combines with J gene TRBJ2-1, with TRBD2 identical over 8 bases. The CDR3 sequence is 12 residues long. V lost 5 bases and J lost 9; bases outside the gene matches: 3. The CDR3 coding sequence is TGTGCCAGCAGTGGACTAGCATTTGAGCAGTTCTTC. This encodes CASSGLAFEQFF.

The chain links TRBV11-2 to TRBJ1-2; D perhaps matches TRBD1 (5 bases). Trimming stripped 11 bases from V and 7 bases from J, with 20 bases between. CDR3 size: 13 residues. Germline V gene sequence: CDR1 SGHAT, CDR2 FQNNGV. CDR3 DNA sequence: TGTGCCCGGAGGGACCCCGGACGGGCTGGCTACACCTTC. As protein: CARRDPGRAGYTF.

The chain joins TRBV30 to TRBJ2-7, with D perhaps TRBD1 (7 bases). This CDR3 is built from 13 residues. Deletions cut 2 bases from V and 6 bases from J, with 14 bases between. Germline CDR1 and CDR2: GTSNPN and SVGIG (reference sequence). The CDR3 sequence is CAWSPGGNGEQYF. The CDR3 DNA follows: TGTGCCTGGAGTCCAGGGGGGAACGGCGAGCAGTACTTC.

This clonotype was detected ten times or more. This rearrangement joins TRBV4-1 to TRBJ1-1; D is perhaps TRBD1 (6 bases). The germline V gene encodes CDR1 MGHRA and CDR2 YSYEKL. The CDR3 is made up of 12 amino acids. With 6 bases removed from V and 7 bases from J, the gap between germline ends came to 12 bases. The CDR3 reads CASRRGDGEAFF. The CDR3 region has the DNA TGCGCCAGCAGGAGGGGGGATGGTGAAGCTTTCTTT.

A few counts support this clonotype. The V call is TRBV12-3 or TRBV12-4, the J call TRBJ1-2; 9 positions match TRBD1. This CDR3 region has 12 residues. Trimming removed 6 bases from V and 5 bases from J; junction bases left unmatched: 1. The chain's CDR3 is CASRTGGYGYTF. The CDR3 DNA is TGTGCCAGCAGGACAGGGGGGTATGGCTACACCTTC.

This clonotype was counted ten times or more. This chain joins TRBV28 and TRBJ2-7; 9 bases agree with TRBD1. CDR3 size: 14 residues. Germline CDR1 is MDHEN and CDR2 is SYDVKM. The junction had 7 bases not matched to a gene; V was cut back by 4 bases and J by 6 bases. CDR3 nucleotide sequence: TGTGCCAGCAGTTGGACAGGGGAGAATGTCGAGCAGTACGTC. It translates to CASSWTGENVEQYV.

This sequence joins TRBV7-6 and TRBJ1-5; D not resolved. The V gene lost 2 bases and the J gene lost 7 bases, with 6 bases spanning the gap. CDR3 length: 12 amino acids. The germline gives CDR1 SGHVS, CDR2 FNYEAQ. CDR3 in DNA: TGTGCCAGCAGCTTATGGAGGCAGCCCCAGCATTTT. Translated: CASSLWRQPQHF. Based on the CDR3 plus reference TRBV7-6 and TRBJ1-5, the full variable domain is GAGVSQSPRYKVTKRGQDVALRCDPISGHVSLYWYRQALGQGPEFLTYFNYEAQQDKSGLPNDRFSAERPEGSISTLTIQRTEQRDSAMYRCASSLWRQPQHFGDGTRLSIL.